Following are 9 T cell receptor beta chains from one sample sequenced in a study of identifying expanded T cells in peripheral blood. Only in-frame clones appear in the TCRdb table, and some are missing; sequencing was by immunoSEQ multiplex PCR. There are 84,000 or so clones in the sample; about nine tenths occur only once, and 2.5% to 3% lies in the top ten. Sequencing was done on a sample of blood. These receptor sequences come from a person between 18 and 75 years old in good health.

The CDR3: CASSLGQGVNEQYF. CDR3 bases: TGTGCCAGCAGCTTAGGACAGGGAGTAAACGAGCAGTACTTC. This chain uses TRBV7-2 with TRBJ2-7, with 7 nucleotides matching TRBD1. The CDR3 spans 14 residues. Unmatched junction bases numbered 5, after V lost 1 base and J lost 5 bases. Germline V gene data show CDR1 as SGHTA and CDR2 as FQGNSA.

The V and J genes are TRBV4-3 and TRBJ2-5; no firm D call. Looked up from germline, CDR1 is LGHNA and CDR2 is YSLEER. The CDR3 spans 14 residues. V was cut by 1 base and J by 5 bases, with 11 bases left in between. The CDR3 DNA follows: TGCGCCAGCAGCCAAGCCGGGCGCTCGGAGACCCAGTACTTC. This sequence encodes CASSQAGRSETQYF.

This clone was seen a few times. The chain combines TRBV30 with TRBJ1-1, with unresolved D. Per germline, CDR1 GTSNPN and CDR2 SVGIG (reference sequence). The CDR3 spans 11 residues. V was trimmed by 5 bases and J by 1 base, leaving 5 bases between them. The CDR3 DNA reads TGTGCCTGGGCAGGGAACACTGAAGCTTTCTTT. Amino acid sequence: CAWAGNTEAFF.

The J gene is TRBJ1-6, the V gene TRBV7-2; the D is unclear. V lost 5 bases to trimming and J lost 7 bases, with 6 bases between them. CDR3 length: 12 residues. Looked up from germline, CDR1 is SGHTA and CDR2 is FQGNSA. The CDR3 coding sequence is TGTGCCAGCAGCGTTGGGAATTCACCCCTCCACTTT. The encoded protein is CASSVGNSPLHF.

The rearrangement joins TRBV6-5 to TRBJ1-3; D is ambiguous. There are 15 residues in the CDR3. The V end lost 2 bases, the J end lost 0 bases, and 8 bases lay between the germline ends. Germline V CDR1 and CDR2: MNHEY, SVGAGI. The CDR3: CASSYNRDSGNTIYF. The CDR3, as DNA: TGTGCCAGCAGTTACAACCGCGACTCTGGAAACACCATATATTTT.

This sequence joins TRBV21-1 and TRBJ1-5; whether TRBD1, the table's D call, matches the DNA was not checked. TRBV21-1 is assigned pseudogene status. The CDR3 contains 18 residues. The CDR3 DNA reads TGTGCCAGCAGCGAAGCCGGAGACAGGGACCACAACAATCAGCCCCAGCATTTT. Protein product: CASSEAGDRDHNNQPQHF.

This sequence joins TRBV7-2 and TRBJ1-5, with TRBD1 matching 10 bases. The germline V gene has CDR1 SGHTA and CDR2 FQGNSA. Trimming cost V 5 bases and J 3 bases; bases outside gene matches: 7. The CDR3 consists of 16 residues. In DNA form, the CDR3 reads TGTGCCAGCAGCGCTCGGGACAGGGGTTCCAATCAGCCCCAGCATTTT. Translation: CASSARDRGSNQPQHF.

CDR3 residues: CASSQDGGQPQHF. The CDR3 DNA reads as TGTGCCAGCAGCCAAGACGGGGGTCAGCCCCAGCATTTT. This chain uses TRBV4-2 with TRBJ1-5, with a weak D call TRBD1 (5 bases). The CDR3 consists of 13 residues. Trimming removed 0 bases from V and 6 bases from J, with 6 bases in between. Germline lookup yields CDR1 LGHNA and CDR2 YNFKEQ.

V usage is TRBV7-2 and J usage is TRBJ1-5; 7 nucleotides line up with TRBD1. The CDR3 totals 18 residues. V gave up 3 bases and J gave up 3 bases; unmatched junction bases: 14. From germline, CDR1 is SGHTA and CDR2 FQGNSA. CDR3 DNA: TGTGCCAGCAGCTTGGTACCCCCCCAGGGGGTACTCAATCAGCCCCAGCATTTT. It is translated as CASSLVPPQGVLNQPQHF.